A selection of T cell receptor beta chains follows, all from one sample in a study of human T cells and chemical hapten exposure. TCRdb redid the calling of the RACE reads with MiXCR, one entry per CDR3 protein. Among fewer than 100,000 distinct CDR3 sequences listed, approximately 12% were seen once. The sample was whole blood, taken in connection with sensitization to the hapten diphenylcyclopropenone (DPC). These receptors were collected from a woman aged 60-70 years with alopecia areata. Some clones in this sample may be carry-over from other donors' samples. CDR3s include the opening cysteine and the closing phenylalanine or tryptophan. Each record gives: V gene, clone size, J gene, D gene, CDR3 DNA, CDR3 protein. The D gene is left open where the match is weak. Size is stated for part of the rows, as once, few or many counts, or as a class when the clone is expanded.

V gene: TRBV5-1
clone size: few
J gene: TRBJ2-1
D gene: -
CDR3 DNA: TGCGCCAGCAGCTGGGAGCAACCAATTGAGCAGTTCTTC
CDR3 protein: CASSWEQPIEQFF

V gene: TRBV29-1
clone size: many
J gene: TRBJ2-3
D gene: -
CDR3 DNA: TGCAGCACTGTTCAGGATACGCAGTATTTT
CDR3 protein: CSTVQDTQYF

V gene: TRBV14
clone size: many
J gene: TRBJ2-1
D gene: -
CDR3 DNA: TGTGCCAGCAGCCAAGGACAGGGACTGTCCTACAATGAGCAGTTCTTC
CDR3 protein: CASSQGQGLSYNEQFF

V gene: TRBV6-1
clone size: many
J gene: TRBJ2-1
D gene: TRBD1
CDR3 DNA: TGTGCCATGAACACCGGGACAGGGGTTTACGATGAGCAGTTCTTC
CDR3 protein: CAMNTGTGVYDEQFF

V gene: TRBV12-3/TRBV12-4
clone size: -
J gene: TRBJ1-4
D gene: TRBD1
CDR3 DNA: TGTGCCAGCAGTTTTTTCACAGGGGGTGAAAAACTGTTTTTT
CDR3 protein: CASSFFTGGEKLFF

V gene: TRBV6-1
clone size: many
J gene: TRBJ2-1
D gene: TRBD1
CDR3 DNA: TGTGCCAGCAGGGGACAGCCCTCAGTCTACAATGAGCAGTTCTTC
CDR3 protein: CASRGQPSVYNEQFF

V gene: TRBV7-6
clone size: many
J gene: TRBJ2-4
D gene: -
CDR3 DNA: TGTGCCAGCAGCTTAGGGGGGGCGCGGTCCACCATTCAGTACTTC
CDR3 protein: CASSLGGARSTIQYF

V gene: TRBV29-1
clone size: -
J gene: TRBJ2-7
D gene: -
CDR3 DNA: TGCAGCGCCAGCGGGGGCAGGGGGAATTACGAGCAGTACTTC
CDR3 protein: CSASGGRGNYEQYF

V gene: TRBV13
clone size: few
J gene: TRBJ2-7
D gene: TRBD1
CDR3 DNA: TGTGCCAGCAGCTCCTTGGGACAGACCTACGAGCAGTACTTC
CDR3 protein: CASSSLGQTYEQYF

V gene: TRBV20-1
clone size: -
J gene: TRBJ2-3
D gene: -
CDR3 DNA: TGCAGTGCTAGTCCCACGCAGTATTTT
CDR3 protein: CSASPTQYF

V gene: TRBV9
clone size: -
J gene: TRBJ1-1
D gene: -
CDR3 DNA: TGTGCCAGCAGCCCCCAGGCAGGGACGACGAGCACTGAAGCTTTCTTT
CDR3 protein: CASSPQAGTTSTEAFF

V gene: TRBV29-1
clone size: many
J gene: TRBJ2-2
D gene: -
CDR3 DNA: TGCAGCGTTGAGGTGGGGCACGACACCGGGGAGCTGTTTTTT
CDR3 protein: CSVEVGHDTGELFF

V gene: TRBV20-1
clone size: many
J gene: TRBJ2-3
D gene: -
CDR3 DNA: TGCAGTGCTAGAGTTTCCGGGGGAACAGATACGCAGTATTTT
CDR3 protein: CSARVSGGTDTQYF

V gene: TRBV5-4
clone size: -
J gene: TRBJ2-1
D gene: TRBD2
CDR3 DNA: TGTGCCAGCAGCGTGAACCCTAGCGGGGGGGATGAGCAGTTCTTC
CDR3 protein: CASSVNPSGGDEQFF

V gene: TRBV7-8
clone size: many
J gene: TRBJ2-2
D gene: -
CDR3 DNA: TGTGCCAGCAGCTTAGGAAGGGCGGTTGACACCGGGGAGCTGTTTTTT
CDR3 protein: CASSLGRAVDTGELFF

V gene: TRBV29-1
clone size: many
J gene: TRBJ2-3
D gene: TRBD2
CDR3 DNA: TGCAGCGTTGACGGACTAGCGGGAGCTACAGATACGCAGTATTTT
CDR3 protein: CSVDGLAGATDTQYF

V gene: TRBV5-1
clone size: -
J gene: TRBJ2-2
D gene: TRBD2
CDR3 DNA: TGCGCCAGCCAGGGACTAGCGGGGCTGAACACCGGGGAGCTGTTTTTT
CDR3 protein: CASQGLAGLNTGELFF

V gene: TRBV7-3
clone size: many
J gene: TRBJ1-5
D gene: -
CDR3 DNA: TGTGCCAGCAGCCGAGACGGACAGAAAAATCAGCCCCAGCATTTT
CDR3 protein: CASSRDGQKNQPQHF